One and the same sample provided the 11 T cell receptor beta chains below, sequenced in a study of blood T cells in healthy people across ages. Alongside a J-beta primer mix, a sample-barcoded 5' primer served in a second PCR lasting about 7 to 12 cycles. MiXCR, applied by TCRdb to the 5' RACE reads, yields one record per CDR3 protein. The sample has 1.5 million to 2 million distinct CDR3 sequences; 39% are singletons. Specimen: blood. The receptors stem from a human donor in good health.

This clonotype has just a few counts. This chain links TRBV4-3 with TRBJ1-1; 7 positions agree with TRBD1. CDR3 length equals 13 residues. J was trimmed by 7 bases and V by 1 base; bases with no gene match: 3. From germline, CDR1 is LGHNA and CDR2 YSLEER. The CDR3 DNA follows: TGCGCCAGCAGCCAAGTTTGGGACAGTGAAGCTTTCTTT. This gives the protein CASSQVWDSEAFF.

This clonotype has a handful of counts. The chain has TRBV6-5 and TRBJ1-5; 7 bases fit TRBD1. With 7 bases clipped from V and 1 base from J, the junction kept 7 bases outside the gene matches. The CDR3 consists of 15 residues. CDR1 MNHEY and CDR2 SVGAGI come from the germline V gene. CDR3 sequence (DNA): TGTGCCAGCAACCCGACAGGGCCAAGCAATCAGCCCCAGCATTTT. Encoded protein: CASNPTGPSNQPQHF.

V usage is TRBV20-1 and J usage is TRBJ2-3, with a weak D call TRBD1 (6 bases). CDR3 length: 16 amino acids. CDR1 is DFQATT, CDR2 SNEGSKA, per germline (reference sequence). Trimming removed 6 bases from V and 8 bases from J, with 27 bases in between. The CDR3 reads CSAIQQGWASYGTQYF. The CDR3, as DNA: TGCAGTGCCATACAACAGGGTTGGGCATCTTATGGTACGCAGTATTTT.

This clonotype was counted between two and nine times. The rearrangement uses TRBV11-2 and TRBJ2-1; 9 bases fit TRBD1. The V and J ends lost 6 bases and 7 bases, in that order; junction bases with no gene match: 7. The CDR3 is 14 amino acids. The germline V gene encodes CDR1 SGHAT and CDR2 FQNNGV. CDR3 region: CASSRDREGNEQFF. For the CDR3, the DNA is TGTGCCAGCAGTCGGGACAGGGAGGGGAATGAGCAGTTCTTC. The full variable domain, with the rest looked up from reference TRBV11-2 and TRBJ2-1, is EAGVAQSPRYKIIEKRQSVAFWCNPISGHATLYWYQQILGQGPKLLIQFQNNGVVDDSQLPKDRFSAERLKGVDSTLKIQPAKLEDSAVYLCASSRDREGNEQFFGPGTRLTVL.

This clonotype was recorded once. This rearrangement joins TRBV6-6 to TRBJ1-5; 7 nucleotides line up with TRBD1. Trimming at V came to 2 bases and at J to 6 bases, leaving 10 bases not matched to a gene. Germline V gene lookup returns CDR1 MNHNY and CDR2 SVGAGI (reference sequence). The CDR3 is 16 amino acids. The CDR3 DNA reads TGTGCCAGCAGTTACGAGGGGACAGCCGCCGGTCAGCCCCAGCATTTT. Amino acid sequence: CASSYEGTAAGQPQHF.

This sequence joins TRBV6-2 or TRBV6-3 and TRBJ2-1; unclear D gene. V lost 5 bases and J 4 bases, leaving 6 bases between the germline ends. CDR3 length: 12 residues. From germline, CDR1 is MNHEY and CDR2 SVGEGT. The chain's CDR3 is CASSTIYNEQFF. Here the CDR3 DNA reads TGTGCCAGCAGTACAATATACAATGAGCAGTTCTTC.

This sequence joins TRBV29-1 and TRBJ1-2; D call uncertain. Germline loops: CDR1 SQVTM, CDR2 ANQGSEA. Between the trimmed V and J ends, which lost 0 bases and 6 bases, there was a span of 14 bases. The CDR3 loop spans 14 amino acids. The CDR3 here is CSVEDTALGDGYTF. The CDR3 DNA reads as TGCAGCGTTGAAGATACAGCCCTAGGAGATGGCTACACCTTC.

This clonotype was picked up one time. The CDR3 ends on some other residue instead of the conserved phenylalanine or tryptophan, so this is likely a read error. V usage is TRBV28 and J usage is TRBJ1-1, with D possibly matching TRBD1 (6 bases). The CDR3 is made up of 16 amino acids. Germline CDR1 MDHEN, CDR2 SYDVKM. With 8 bases removed from V and 5 bases from J, the gap between germline ends came to 24 bases. The CDR3, as DNA: TGTGCCAGCTTTACCCCCGGGGGCAGTATTAATACTGAAGCTTTCTTG. It is translated as CASFTPGGSINTEAFL.

This chain uses TRBV24-1 with TRBJ2-4; D uncertain. V was cut by 1 base and J by 8 bases, with 14 bases left in between. Per the germline V gene, CDR1 is KGHDR and CDR2 is SFDVKD. The CDR3 contains 15 residues. The CDR3 is CATSDLGRYKDIQYF. In DNA form, the CDR3 reads TGTGCCACCAGTGATTTAGGACGCTACAAGGACATTCAGTACTTC.

Points on this clonotype: The germline gene is not matched at one end of the junction; a read error may be the cause. V usage is TRBV20-1 and J usage is TRBJ2-5; tentatively, D is TRBD1 or TRBD2 (5 bases each). CDR1 and CDR2 from the germline V gene are DFQATT and SNEGSKA (reference sequence). This CDR3 has 14 residues. The CDR3 spells CGAGTRRIQETQYF. CDR3 in DNA: TGCGGTGCCGGGACGCGGCGGATCCAAGAGACCCAGTACTTC.

CDR3 amino acids: CASSAWTGAGTDTQYF. The DNA for the CDR3 is TGTGCCAGCAGTGCCTGGACAGGGGCCGGCACAGATACGCAGTATTTT. The chain recombines TRBV6-2 or TRBV6-3 with TRBJ2-3, with TRBD1 matching 9 bases. The germline V gene has CDR1 MNHEY and CDR2 SVGEGT. CDR3 length: 16 residues. The junction had 7 bases not matched to a gene; V was cut back by 5 bases and J by 1 base.